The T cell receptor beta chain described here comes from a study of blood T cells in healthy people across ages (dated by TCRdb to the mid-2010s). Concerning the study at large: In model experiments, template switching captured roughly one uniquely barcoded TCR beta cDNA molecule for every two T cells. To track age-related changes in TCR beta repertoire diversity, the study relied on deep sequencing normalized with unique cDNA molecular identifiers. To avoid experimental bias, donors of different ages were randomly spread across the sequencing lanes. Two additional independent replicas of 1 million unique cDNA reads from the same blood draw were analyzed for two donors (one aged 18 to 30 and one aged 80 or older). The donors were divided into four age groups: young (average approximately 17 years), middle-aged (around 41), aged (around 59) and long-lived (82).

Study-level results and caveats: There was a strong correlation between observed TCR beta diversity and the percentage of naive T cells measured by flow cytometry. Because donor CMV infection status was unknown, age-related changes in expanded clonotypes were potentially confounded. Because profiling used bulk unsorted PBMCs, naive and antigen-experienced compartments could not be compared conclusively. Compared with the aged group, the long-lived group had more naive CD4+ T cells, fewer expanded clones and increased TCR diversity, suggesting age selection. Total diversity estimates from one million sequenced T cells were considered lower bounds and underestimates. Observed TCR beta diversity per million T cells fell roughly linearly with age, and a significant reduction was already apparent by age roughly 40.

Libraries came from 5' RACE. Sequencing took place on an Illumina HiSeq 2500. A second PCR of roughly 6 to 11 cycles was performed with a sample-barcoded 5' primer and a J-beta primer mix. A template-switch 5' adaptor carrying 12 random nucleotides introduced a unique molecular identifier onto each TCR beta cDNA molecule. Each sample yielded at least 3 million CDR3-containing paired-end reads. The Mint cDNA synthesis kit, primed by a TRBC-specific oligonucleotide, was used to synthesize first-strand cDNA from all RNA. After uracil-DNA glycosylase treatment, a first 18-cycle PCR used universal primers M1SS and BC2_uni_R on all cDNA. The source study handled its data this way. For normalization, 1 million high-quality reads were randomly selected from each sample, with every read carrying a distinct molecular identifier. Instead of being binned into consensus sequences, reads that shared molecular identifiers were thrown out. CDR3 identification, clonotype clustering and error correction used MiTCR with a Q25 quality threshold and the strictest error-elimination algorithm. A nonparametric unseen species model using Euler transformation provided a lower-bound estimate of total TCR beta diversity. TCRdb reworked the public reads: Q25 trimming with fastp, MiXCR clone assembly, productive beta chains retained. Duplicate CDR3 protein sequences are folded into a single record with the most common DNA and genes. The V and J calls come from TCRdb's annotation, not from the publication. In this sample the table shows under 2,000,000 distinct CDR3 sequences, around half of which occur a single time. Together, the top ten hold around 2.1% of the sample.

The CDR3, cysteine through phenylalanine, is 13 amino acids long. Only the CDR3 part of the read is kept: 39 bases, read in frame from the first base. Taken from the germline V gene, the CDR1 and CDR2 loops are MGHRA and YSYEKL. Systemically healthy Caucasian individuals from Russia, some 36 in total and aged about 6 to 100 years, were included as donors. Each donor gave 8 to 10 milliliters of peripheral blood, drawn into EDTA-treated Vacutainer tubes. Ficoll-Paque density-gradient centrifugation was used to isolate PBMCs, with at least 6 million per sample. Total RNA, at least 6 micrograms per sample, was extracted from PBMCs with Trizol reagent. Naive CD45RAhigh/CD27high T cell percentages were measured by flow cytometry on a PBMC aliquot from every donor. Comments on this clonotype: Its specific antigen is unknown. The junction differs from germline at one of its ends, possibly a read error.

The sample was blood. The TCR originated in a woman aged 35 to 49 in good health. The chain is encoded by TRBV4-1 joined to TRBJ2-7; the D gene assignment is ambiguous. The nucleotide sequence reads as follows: TGCGCCAGCAGCCCCCCCGGGTCCTACGGGCAGTACTTC. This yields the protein CASSPPGSYGQYF.